The 17 T cell receptor beta chains reported below all come from one sample, sequenced in a study of cytomegalovirus exposure and HLA in healthy donors. PCR was performed using 60 Vbeta and 13 Jbeta primers. The protocol was immunoSEQ multiplex PCR, while the TCRdb copy is restricted to in-frame clones and leaves out a portion. This sample has more than 150,000 clones; roughly 77% occur once, and the top ten carry less than 2.5%. Material: PBMCs. The receptors derive from a woman aged 25 to 39 in good health and CMV-seropositive.

V is TRBV30 and J is TRBJ1-5; D may be TRBD1 (6 bases). This CDR3 contains 13 residues. Trimming shortened V by 5 bases and J by 7 bases, and 15 bases separated the two germline ends. Germline CDR1 is GTSNPN and CDR2 is SVGIG (reference sequence). The CDR3: CAWCTGTGQPQHF. As DNA, the CDR3 is TGTGCCTGGTGTACAGGGACGGGGCAGCCCCAGCATTTT.

The chain employs TRBV27 and TRBJ1-5; a weak D match, TRBD1 (6 bases). V shed 6 bases and J shed 6 bases, with 15 bases lying between them. The CDR3 spans 14 residues. Germline V gene data show CDR1 as MNHEY and CDR2 as SMNVEV (reference sequence). The CDR3 loop reads CASRSRGAIQPQHF. Written as DNA, the CDR3 is TGTGCCAGCAGGTCCCGGGGGGCTATTCAGCCCCAGCATTTT.

The chain is built from TRBV6-1 and TRBJ1-4, with D tentatively TRBD1 (5 bases). Trimming left V 8 bases short and J 7 bases short, with 14 bases between. This CDR3 contains 13 residues. Per the germline V gene, CDR1 is MNHNS and CDR2 is SASEGT. Here the CDR3 reads CASGPRQGEKLFF. CDR3 nucleotides: TGTGCCAGCGGACCCCGGCAGGGTGAAAAACTGTTTTTT.

The J gene is TRBJ2-7, the V gene TRBV9; tentative D call: TRBD1 (6 bases). The CDR3 contains 14 residues. Germline CDR1 is SGDLS and CDR2 is YYNGEE. Trimming took 4 bases from V and 1 from J, leaving 12 bases between them. CDR3 nucleotide sequence: TGTGCCAGCAGCCCCCTGGGGACATCCTACGAGCAGTACTTC. It yields the protein CASSPLGTSYEQYF.

This sequence joins TRBV11-2 and TRBJ1-4; tentatively, D is TRBD1 (6 bases). CDR1 is SGHAT, CDR2 FQNNGV, per germline. The CDR3 length is 15 residues. Trimming stripped 1 base from V and 2 bases from J, with 8 bases between. The CDR3 spells CASSLGDRTNEKLFF. The CDR3 DNA reads TGTGCCAGCAGCTTAGGAGACAGGACTAATGAAAAACTGTTTTTT.

This clone has just one count. The chain combines TRBV18 with TRBJ2-1; tentatively, D is TRBD1 (6 bases). The CDR3 covers 13 residues. The V gene lost 1 base and the J gene lost 8 bases, with 9 bases spanning the gap. CDR1 and CDR2 from the germline V gene are KGHSH and LQKENI. For the CDR3, the DNA is TGTGCCAGCTCACCACAGGGGGTACATGAGCAGTTCTTC. Amino acid sequence: CASSPQGVHEQFF.

As for this clone: At one boundary the junction diverges from the germline segment, which might be a read error. The chain links TRBV10-3 to TRBJ2-6; the match to TRBD1 covers 8 bases. The germline CDR1 and CDR2 sequences are ENHRY and SYGVKD. The CDR3 contains 17 residues. The DNA for the CDR3 is TGTGCCATCAGCATCTCCGGACAGGGCTCTGGGGCCAACGGCCTGACTTTC. Amino acid sequence: CAISISGQGSGANGLTF.

V is TRBV4-1 and J is TRBJ2-5; 9 bases match TRBD1. The J call may not be correct, given that the DNA end is closer to TRBJ2-7. From germline, CDR1 is MGHRA and CDR2 YSYEKL. The CDR3 is made up of 14 amino acids. CDR3 sequence (DNA): TGCGCCAGCAGCCCCCGGACAGGGGACTACGAGCAGTACTTC. Amino acid sequence: CASSPRTGDYEQYF.

V gene TRBV9 combines with J gene TRBJ1-2; TRBD1 matches 9 bases. The V gene's germline CDR1 is SGDLS and CDR2 YYNGEE. V lost 7 bases and J lost 8; bases outside the gene matches: 12. The CDR3 has 14 amino acids. CDR3 region: CASSEQGARGGYTF. CDR3 DNA: TGTGCCAGCTCCGAACAGGGGGCTCGGGGGGGCTACACCTTC.

A few counts support this clone. The chain recombines TRBV19 with TRBJ2-1, with 7 bases lining up with TRBD2. The CDR3 contains 15 residues. V shed 5 bases, J shed 7 bases, and the junction held 11 bases outside the gene matches. Germline CDR1 LNHDA, CDR2 SQIVND (reference sequence). CDR3 DNA sequence: TGTGCCAGTAGTCCCCACGTCGGGGAGGGGAATGAGCAGTTCTTC. It specifies CASSPHVGEGNEQFF.

The chain has TRBV7-2 and TRBJ2-7; 7 bases are shared with TRBD1. CDR3 length: 14 amino acids. J gave up 4 bases and V 5 bases, and 8 bases lay outside the gene matches. The V gene's germline CDR1 is SGHTA and CDR2 FQGNSA. CDR3 DNA sequence: TGTGCCAGCAGCGTACGACAGGGTTCTTACGAGCAGTACTTC. Translating it yields CASSVRQGSYEQYF.

This clone was picked up a small number of times. This chain links TRBV10-1 with TRBJ2-1, with D perhaps TRBD2 (5 bases). Germline V gene lookup returns CDR1 WNHNN and CDR2 SYGVQD (reference sequence). Between the trimmed V and J ends, which lost 3 bases and 9 bases, there was a span of 12 bases. The CDR3 has 13 amino acids. CDR3 DNA: TGCGCCAGCAGTGACTACTCGGGATTTGAGCAGTTCTTC. This encodes CASSDYSGFEQFF.

This chain links TRBV27 with TRBJ2-5; the D gene is possibly TRBD1 (6 bases). The germline V gene has CDR1 MNHEY and CDR2 SMNVEV (reference sequence). The length of the CDR3 is 13 residues. V was pared by 5 bases and J by 6 bases, with 13 bases between. The CDR3 coding sequence is TGTGCCAGCAGTACGGACAGCAGGCAGACCCAGTACTTC. Translation gives CASSTDSRQTQYF.

The CDR3 is CASSAGDRSSYEQYF. CDR3 nucleotide sequence: TGTGCCAGCAGCGCCGGGGACAGAAGCTCCTACGAGCAGTACTTC. The chain couples TRBV9 to TRBJ2-5, with TRBD1 identical over 7 bases. The J call could be wrong; TRBJ2-7 is a better fit for the DNA end. This CDR3 contains 15 residues. Germline CDR1 is SGDLS and CDR2 is YYNGEE.

This clone has a handful of counts. The rearrangement joins TRBV11-3 to TRBJ2-5, with a possible D match to TRBD2 (6 bases). TRBJ2-7 matches the DNA end more closely, so the J call is doubtful. This CDR3 region has 15 residues. CDR1 and CDR2 (germline): SGHNT, YENEEA. This CDR3 reads CASRQPGSRLYEQYF. DNA for the CDR3: TGTGCCAGCAGGCAGCCCGGGAGCCGTCTTTACGAGCAGTACTTC.

The genes are TRBV4-2 and TRBJ1-2; D gene ambiguous. In germline, CDR1 is LGHNA, CDR2 YNFKEQ. The CDR3 loop spans 13 amino acids. Deletions cut 4 bases from V and 8 bases from J, with 14 bases between. CDR3 in DNA: TGTGCCAGCAGCCTTCAGAGCTTCAGGGGCTACACCTTC. It yields the protein CASSLQSFRGYTF.

J is TRBJ2-5 and V is TRBV11-2; no reliable D call. Germline V gene sequence: CDR1 SGHAT, CDR2 FQNNGV. The CDR3 runs 12 residues. The V end was cut by 5 bases, the J end by 2 bases, with 6 bases between. CDR3 residues: CASSGLQETQYF. The DNA for the CDR3 is TGTGCCAGCAGCGGGCTGCAAGAGACCCAGTACTTC.